These T cell receptor beta chains were read from a single sample in a study of T cell changes during pregnancy in multiple sclerosis. Assay used: immunoSEQ multiplex PCR; TCRdb lists only in-frame clones, some missing. Of tens of thousands of clones listed, 85% to 95% are singletons. The input for sequencing was peripheral blood, taken in the third trimester of pregnancy. All receptors derive from a female donor in good health, enrolled as a control in a pregnancy study. CDR3s include the opening cysteine and the closing phenylalanine or tryptophan. The D gene is left open where the match is weak. Expanded clones are given a class, and other clones once, few, many or no size at all.

size | D | J | V | CDR3 | DNA
. | TRBD1 | TRBJ1-1 | TRBV6-6 | CASSREGTESEAFF | TGTGCCAGCAGTCGGGAAGGGACAGAATCTGAAGCTTTCTTT
. | . | TRBJ2-2 | TRBV6-5 | CASSHQGGTTGELFF | TGTGCCAGCAGTCATCAGGGTGGAACCACCGGGGAGCTGTTTTTT
. | TRBD1 | TRBJ2-7 | TRBV9 | CASSVGTDSYEQYF | TGTGCCAGCAGCGTTGGGACAGATAGCTACGAGCAGTACTTC
once | TRBD1 | TRBJ1-4 | TRBV30 | CAWSASGTGAYSNEKLFF | TGTGCCTGGAGTGCGTCCGGGACAGGGGCTTACTCTAATGAAAAACTGTTTTTT
. | TRBD2 | TRBJ2-3 | TRBV5-1 | CASSSRLARTDTQYF | TGCGCCAGCAGCTCGAGACTAGCCCGCACAGATACGCAGTATTTT
. | TRBD1 | TRBJ1-2 | TRBV5-4 | CASKQTGNYGYTF | TGTGCCAGCAAACAGACAGGGAACTATGGCTACACCTTC
. | . | TRBJ2-1 | TRBV9 | CASSVRGEKRYNEQFF | TGTGCCAGCAGCGTTCGCGGGGAGAAGCGATACAATGAGCAGTTCTTC
. | . | TRBJ1-5 | TRBV10-3 | CATVQDYSNQPQHF | TGTGCCACTGTGCAGGATTATAGCAATCAGCCCCAGCATTTT
. | TRBD1 | TRBJ2-7 | TRBV25-1 | CASSGTGSYEQYF | TGTGCCAGCAGTGGGACAGGGTCCTACGAGCAGTACTTC
once | . | TRBJ2-7 | TRBV7-8 | CASSLEAGSYEQYF | TGTGCCAGCAGCTTAGAGGCGGGCTCCTACGAGCAGTACTTC
. | TRBD1 | TRBJ2-3 | TRBV7-9 | CASSLGRARGSTDTQYF | TGTGCCAGCAGCTTAGGGCGTGCCAGGGGGAGCACAGATACGCAGTATTTT
. | TRBD2 | TRBJ2-1 | TRBV4-1 | CASSQDRAGGLTDEQFF | TGCGCCAGCAGCCAAGATCGAGCGGGGGGGTTGACTGATGAGCAGTTCTTC
. | . | TRBJ1-3 | TRBV6-5 | CASAISRSSGNTIYF | TGTGCCAGCGCAATAAGTAGATCATCTGGAAACACCATATATTTT
. | . | TRBJ1-2 | TRBV11-2 | CASSQTGRDYSGYTF | TGTGCCAGCAGCCAAACCGGGAGGGACTATAGTGGCTACACCTTC
once | . | TRBJ2-3 | TRBV7-9 | CASSLRRTAASTDTQYF | TGTGCCAGCAGCTTACGTCGGACAGCCGCTAGCACAGATACGCAGTATTTT
. | TRBD1 | TRBJ2-3 | TRBV27 | CASSFYGTGNVDTQYF | TGTGCCAGCAGTTTCTACGGGACAGGGAACGTGGATACGCAGTATTTT
. | . | TRBJ1-5 | TRBV6-1 | CASSDPGQPQHF | TGTGCCAGCAGCGACCCGGGGCAGCCCCAGCATTTT
. | . | TRBJ2-2 | TRBV9 | CASSKEEVANTGELFF | TGTGCCAGCAGCAAAGAGGAGGTCGCGAACACCGGGGAGCTGTTTTTT
. | . | TRBJ1-3 | TRBV18 | CASSPLREASGNTIYF | TGTGCCAGCTCACCGTTGAGGGAGGCGAGCGGAAACACCATATATTTT
. | TRBD1 | TRBJ1-1 | TRBV27 | CASKDRRNTEAFF | TGTGCCAGCAAGGACAGGAGGAACACTGAAGCTTTCTTT
. | . | TRBJ1-1 | TRBV19 | CASSMGATEAFF | TGTGCCAGTAGTATGGGGGCCACTGAAGCTTTCTTT
. | . | TRBJ1-3 | TRBV27 | CASSRAGLSGNTIYF | TGTGCCAGCAGCAGGGCAGGGCTATCTGGAAACACCATATATTTT
once | TRBD2 | TRBJ2-1 | TRBV7-9 | CASSSGLAHPSSYNEQFF | TGTGCCAGCAGCTCCGGACTAGCGCACCCTAGCTCCTACAATGAGCAGTTCTTC
. | TRBD1 | TRBJ2-3 | TRBV7-9 | CASSPDRARTDTQYF | TGTGCCAGCAGTCCGGACAGGGCGAGAACAGATACGCAGTATTTT
. | TRBD2 | TRBJ2-1 | TRBV28 | CASSLGLLADNEQFF | TGTGCCAGCAGTTTGGGGTTGCTAGCGGACAATGAGCAGTTCTTC
. | . | TRBJ1-1 | TRBV2 | CASGGADNKNTEAFF | TGTGCCAGCGGGGGGGCGGACAATAAGAACACTGAAGCTTTCTTT
. | . | TRBJ1-1 | TRBV18 | CASSSTGLRNMNTEAFF | TGTGCCAGCTCATCTACAGGGTTGCGGAACATGAACACTGAAGCTTTCTTT
. | . | TRBJ2-7 | TRBV6-1 | CASTRTRVIEQYF | TGTGCCAGCACCCGTACCCGGGTTATCGAGCAGTACTTC
. | . | TRBJ1-2 | TRBV2 | CATHPRGLNGYTF | TGTGCCACCCATCCCCGGGGACTCAATGGCTACACCTTC
once | . | TRBJ2-3 | TRBV2 | CATKVQGSTDTQYF | TGTGCCACCAAAGTCCAGGGAAGCACAGATACGCAGTATTTT
once | TRBD2 | TRBJ2-7 | TRBV7-2 | CASSFPRASGRDYEQYF | TGTGCCAGCAGCTTTCCCCGGGCCAGCGGGAGAGACTACGAGCAGTACTTC
. | . | TRBJ2-3 | TRBV5-1 | CASSLVTPNLDPQYF | TGCGCCAGCAGCTTGGTTACTCCGAATCTAGATCCGCAGTATTTT
once | . | TRBJ1-4 | TRBV4-1 | CASSQDNGGSNEKLFF | TGCGCCAGCAGCCAAGATAATGGGGGGAGTAATGAAAAACTGTTTTTT